The rows below give T cell receptor beta chains drawn from one sample of a study of blood T cell repertoires in COVID-19. Profiling relied on immunoSEQ multiplex PCR, and the TCRdb table lists in-frame clones only, not all of them. Of 170,000 or so clones detected, around 84% appear once; the ten largest clones hold approximately 7%. The sequencing sample was made of peripheral blood. The source is a man aged 50 to 60 with active or convalescent COVID-19. CDR3s include the opening cysteine and the closing phenylalanine or tryptophan. The D gene is left open where the match is weak. The listing skips clone size in some rows; elsewhere it reads once, few, many or a size class.

V	J	size	D	DNA	CDR3
TRBV5-1	TRBJ2-3	.	TRBD2	TGCGCCAGCAGCTTGGATCTAGCGGGAAGGACAGATACGCAGTATTTT	CASSLDLAGRTDTQYF
TRBV4-3	TRBJ1-6	few	TRBD1	TGCGCCAGCAGCCAAGGGACAGGGTCATATTCACCCCTCCACTTT	CASSQGTGSYSPLHF
TRBV28	TRBJ2-1	.	.	TGTGCCAGCAGTCCTCCTAGCGATGAGCAGTTCTTC	CASSPPSDEQFF
TRBV24-1	TRBJ2-2	.	TRBD1	TGTGCCACCAGTGGCGAGACAGGGGCCAACACCGGGGAGCTGTTTTTT	CATSGETGANTGELFF
TRBV27	TRBJ2-5	.	.	TGTGCCAGCAGTTTAGCAGGGGCTGGGGAGACCCAGTACTTC	CASSLAGAGETQYF
TRBV2	TRBJ1-1	.	TRBD1	TGTGCCAGCCACTTTGACAGGGGGCATGGTGAAGCTTTCTTT	CASHFDRGHGEAFF
TRBV11-2	TRBJ2-3	.	.	TGTGCCAGCAGCTCCATAGCGGTTAGCACAGATACGCAGTATTTT	CASSSIAVSTDTQYF
TRBV28	TRBJ1-2	once	.	TGTGCCAGCAGTTTTACCCCCAGGGAAACCTATGGCTACACCTTC	CASSFTPRETYGYTF
TRBV6-1	TRBJ1-2	.	.	TGTGCCAGCAGTGAAGGACAGCGTCAGGGCTACACCTTC	CASSEGQRQGYTF
TRBV19	TRBJ2-1	.	.	TGTGCCAGTAGTAGTAGCGTTTGGGACAATGAGCAGTTCTTC	CASSSSVWDNEQFF
TRBV30	TRBJ1-2	.	.	TGTGCCTGGAGTACACGGACAGTCCAAATCTATGGCTACACCTTC	CAWSTRTVQIYGYTF
TRBV6-5	TRBJ1-5	.	TRBD1	TGTGCCAGCAGTTCCCGACAGGGGATCGGCAATCAGCCCCAGCATTTT	CASSSRQGIGNQPQHF
TRBV29-1	TRBJ1-1	.	TRBD1	TGCAGCGTTTCCTCGGGACAGGGTGCCGTGAACACTGAAGCTTTCTTT	CSVSSGQGAVNTEAFF
TRBV10-1	TRBJ1-3	.	.	TGCGCCAGCAGGAGCCTGGGAAACACCATATATTTT	CASRSLGNTIYF
TRBV2	TRBJ2-3	.	.	TGTGCCAGCACTAAACGGGGGATCGGCACAGATACGCAGTATTTT	CASTKRGIGTDTQYF
TRBV7-2	TRBJ1-5	.	.	TGTGCCAGCAGCTTAATGAGCGGCTCCTACAATCAGCCCCAGCATTTT	CASSLMSGSYNQPQHF
TRBV9	TRBJ2-7	.	.	TGTGCCAGCAGCCCCCTCGAGGGAACGGGGTACGAGCAGTACTTC	CASSPLEGTGYEQYF
TRBV7-9	TRBJ2-7	.	.	TGTGCCAGCAGCTCAGGCCCCCGGGAGACACATTACGAGCAGTACTTC	CASSSGPRETHYEQYF
TRBV12-3/TRBV12-4	TRBJ1-1	few	.	TGTGCCAGCAGCAGGGGCACTGAAGCTTTCTTT	CASSRGTEAFF
TRBV19	TRBJ1-4	.	.	TGTGCCAGTAGCCAGGGGACGGCCAAGGGTGAAAAACTGTTTTTT	CASSQGTAKGEKLFF
TRBV13	TRBJ2-5	.	TRBD1	TGTGCCAGCAGCCGCTGGGACAGGGAGCAAGAGACCCAGTACTTC	CASSRWDREQETQYF
TRBV2	TRBJ1-2	few	.	TGTGCCAGCAGTGACAGAGCGGATGGCTACACCTTC	CASSDRADGYTF
TRBV29-1	TRBJ2-2	.	TRBD2	TGCAGCGTTCTTTTTCCGGGGGGGCCTATCAACACCGGGGAGCTGTTTTTT	CSVLFPGGPINTGELFF
TRBV6-5	TRBJ2-7	.	.	TGTGCCAGCAGTTTAGGTGGGCCCGTCGAGTACAAGCAGTACTTC	CASSLGGPVEYKQYF
TRBV10-3	TRBJ1-2	.	TRBD1	TGTGCCATCAGTCCTTCGGACAGGGGGTTTGGCTACACCTTC	CAISPSDRGFGYTF
TRBV18	TRBJ1-5	few	.	TGTGCCAGCTCACCACCGGGCAGGGATGGACAGCCCCAGCATTTT	CASSPPGRDGQPQHF
TRBV24-1	TRBJ1-1	.	TRBD1	TGTGCCACCAGTGACCCCCAGGGGGCTGAAGCTTTCTTT	CATSDPQGAEAFF
TRBV18	TRBJ1-1	.	.	TGTGCCAGCTCACAAGGGGGTTTCGCGAACACTGAAGCTTTCTTT	CASSQGGFANTEAFF
TRBV7-2	TRBJ1-4	few	TRBD1	TGTGCCAGCAGCGGGCGGACAGGGCTTAATGAAAAACTGTTTTTT	CASSGRTGLNEKLFF
TRBV5-1	TRBJ2-3	.	.	TGCGCCAGCAGACCGGCGGGCGGGTTAGCCGGCACAGATACGCAGTATTTT	CASRPAGGLAGTDTQYF
TRBV14	TRBJ1-6	.	.	TGTGCCAGCAGCCGCCGGGGGGATTCACCCCTCCACTTT	CASSRRGDSPLHF
TRBV7-8	TRBJ1-5	.	TRBD1	TGTGCCAGCAGCTTAGGGACAGGGCTCAATCAGCCCCAGCATTTT	CASSLGTGLNQPQHF
TRBV11-1	TRBJ2-5	.	TRBD2	TGTGCCAGCAGCCCGGGACTAGAATCGTTGGAGACCCAGTACTTC	CASSPGLESLETQYF